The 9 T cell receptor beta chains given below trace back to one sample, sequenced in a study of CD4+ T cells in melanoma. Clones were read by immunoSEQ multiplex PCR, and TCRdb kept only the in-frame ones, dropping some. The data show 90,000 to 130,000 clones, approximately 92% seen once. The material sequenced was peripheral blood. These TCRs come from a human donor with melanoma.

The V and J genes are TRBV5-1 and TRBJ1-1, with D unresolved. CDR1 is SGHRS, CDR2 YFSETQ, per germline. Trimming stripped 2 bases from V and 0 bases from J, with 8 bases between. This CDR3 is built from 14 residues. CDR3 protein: CASSFDILNTEAFF. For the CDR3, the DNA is TGCGCCAGCAGCTTTGACATACTGAACACTGAAGCTTTCTTT.

CDR3 loop: CASSSSDRGDDTQYF. The CDR3 region has the DNA TGTGCCAGCAGCTCGTCGGACAGGGGTGACGATACGCAGTATTTT. The rearrangement links TRBV7-3 to TRBJ2-3; 9 bases line up with TRBD1. The CDR3 is 15 residues long. Trimming at V came to 4 bases and at J to 6 bases, leaving 8 bases not matched to a gene. Germline V lookup: CDR1 SGHTA, CDR2 FQGTGA.

As DNA, the CDR3 is TGTGCCAGCAGCTTGCGACTAGCGGGGGGCACAGATACGCAGTATTTT. It is translated as CASSLRLAGGTDTQYF. This chain links TRBV7-6 with TRBJ2-3; 12 bases agree with TRBD2. The CDR3 has 16 residues. Losses at the gene ends were 3 bases for V and 1 base for J; bases not matched to a gene: 2. Per the germline V gene, CDR1 is SGHVS and CDR2 is FNYEAQ. Full variable domain (rest looked up from reference TRBV7-6 and TRBJ2-3): GAGVSQSPRYKVTKRGQDVALRCDPISGHVSLYWYRQALGQGPEFLTYFNYEAQQDKSGLPNDRFSAERPEGSISTLTIQRTEQRDSAMYRCASSLRLAGGTDTQYFGPGTRLTVL.

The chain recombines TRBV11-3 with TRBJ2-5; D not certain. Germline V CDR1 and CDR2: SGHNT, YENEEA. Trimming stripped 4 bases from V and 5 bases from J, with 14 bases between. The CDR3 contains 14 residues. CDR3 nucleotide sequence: TGTGCCAGCAGCTCCGGCTACCCTGGGGAGACCCAGTACTTC. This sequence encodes CASSSGYPGETQYF. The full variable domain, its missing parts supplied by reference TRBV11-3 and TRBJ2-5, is EAGVVQSPRYKIIEKKQPVAFWCNPISGHNTLYWYLQNLGQGPELLIRYENEEAVDDSQLPKDRFSAERLKGVDSTLKIQPAELGDSAVYLCASSSGYPGETQYFGPGTRLLVL.

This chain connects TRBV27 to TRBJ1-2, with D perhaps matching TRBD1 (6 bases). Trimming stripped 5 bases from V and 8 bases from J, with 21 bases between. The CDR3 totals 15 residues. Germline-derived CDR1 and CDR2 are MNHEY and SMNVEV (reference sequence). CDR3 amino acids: CASSTFFTGRWGYTF. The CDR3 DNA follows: TGTGCCAGCAGTACCTTCTTTACAGGGCGGTGGGGCTACACCTTC.

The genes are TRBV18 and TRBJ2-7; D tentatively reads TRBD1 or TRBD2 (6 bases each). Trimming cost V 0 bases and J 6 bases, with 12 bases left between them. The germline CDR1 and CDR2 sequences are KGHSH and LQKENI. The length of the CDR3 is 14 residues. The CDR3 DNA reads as TGTGCCAGCTCACCACCGACGGGGGCGGGCGAGCAGTACTTC. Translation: CASSPPTGAGEQYF.

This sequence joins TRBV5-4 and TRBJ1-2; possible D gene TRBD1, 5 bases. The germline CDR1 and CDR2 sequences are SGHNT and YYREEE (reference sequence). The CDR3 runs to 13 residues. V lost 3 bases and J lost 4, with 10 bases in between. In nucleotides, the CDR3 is TGTGCCAGCAGCTCAGAGGGGCTCTATGGCTACACCTTC. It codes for CASSSEGLYGYTF.

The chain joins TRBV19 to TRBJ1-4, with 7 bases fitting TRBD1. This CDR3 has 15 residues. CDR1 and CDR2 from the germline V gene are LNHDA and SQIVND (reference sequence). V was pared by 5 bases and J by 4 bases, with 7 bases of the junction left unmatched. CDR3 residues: CASSAATGFNEKLFF. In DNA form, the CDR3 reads TGTGCCAGTAGTGCCGCGACAGGGTTTAATGAAAAACTGTTTTTT.

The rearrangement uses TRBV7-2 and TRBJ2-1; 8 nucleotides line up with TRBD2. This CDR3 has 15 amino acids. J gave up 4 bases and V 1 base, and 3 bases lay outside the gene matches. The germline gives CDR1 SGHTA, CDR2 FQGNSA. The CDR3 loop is CASSLGGGGYNEQFF. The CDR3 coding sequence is TGTGCCAGCAGCTTAGGTGGCGGGGGGTACAATGAGCAGTTCTTC.